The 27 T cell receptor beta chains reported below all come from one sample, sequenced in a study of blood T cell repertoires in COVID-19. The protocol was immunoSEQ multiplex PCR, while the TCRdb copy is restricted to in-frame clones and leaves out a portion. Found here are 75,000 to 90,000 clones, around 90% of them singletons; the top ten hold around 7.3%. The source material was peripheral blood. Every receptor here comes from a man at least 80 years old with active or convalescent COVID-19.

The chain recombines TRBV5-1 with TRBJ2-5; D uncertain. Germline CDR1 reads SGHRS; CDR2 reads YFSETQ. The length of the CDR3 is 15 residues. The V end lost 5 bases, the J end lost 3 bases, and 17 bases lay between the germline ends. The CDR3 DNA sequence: TGCGCCAGCAGACTAAACCCGGGTCTAGAAGAGACCCAGTACTTC. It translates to CASRLNPGLEETQYF.

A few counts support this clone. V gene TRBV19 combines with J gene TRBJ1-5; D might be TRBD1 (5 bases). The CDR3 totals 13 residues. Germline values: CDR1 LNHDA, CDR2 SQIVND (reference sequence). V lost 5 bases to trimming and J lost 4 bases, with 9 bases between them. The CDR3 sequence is CASSLQANQPQHF. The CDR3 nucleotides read TGTGCCAGTAGTTTACAGGCAAATCAGCCCCAGCATTTT. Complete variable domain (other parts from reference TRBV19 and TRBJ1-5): DGGITQSPKYLFRKEGQNVTLSCEQNLNHDAMYWYRQDPGQGLRLIYYSQIVNDFQKGDIAEGYSVSREKKESFPLTVTSAQKNPTAFYLCASSLQANQPQHFGDGTRLSIL.

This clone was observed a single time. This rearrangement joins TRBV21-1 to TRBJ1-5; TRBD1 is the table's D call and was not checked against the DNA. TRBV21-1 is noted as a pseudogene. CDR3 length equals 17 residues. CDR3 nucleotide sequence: TGTGCCAGCAGCAAACCGGAAGGACAGAAAGGTAATCAGCCCCAGCATTTT. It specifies CASSKPEGQKGNQPQHF.

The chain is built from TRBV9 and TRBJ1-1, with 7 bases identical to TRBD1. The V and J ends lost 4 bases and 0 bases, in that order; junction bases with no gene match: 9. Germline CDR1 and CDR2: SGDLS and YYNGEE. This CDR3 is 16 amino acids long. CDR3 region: CASSRRQGSMNTEAFF. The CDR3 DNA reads TGTGCCAGCAGCAGGAGACAGGGCTCGATGAACACTGAAGCTTTCTTT.

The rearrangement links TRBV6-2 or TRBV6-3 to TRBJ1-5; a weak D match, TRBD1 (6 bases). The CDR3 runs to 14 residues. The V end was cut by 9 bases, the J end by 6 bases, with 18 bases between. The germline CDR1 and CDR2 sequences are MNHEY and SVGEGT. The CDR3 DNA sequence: TGTGCCAGTAGCAAACAGGGAATTTCTCAGCCCCAGCATTTT. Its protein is CASSKQGISQPQHF.

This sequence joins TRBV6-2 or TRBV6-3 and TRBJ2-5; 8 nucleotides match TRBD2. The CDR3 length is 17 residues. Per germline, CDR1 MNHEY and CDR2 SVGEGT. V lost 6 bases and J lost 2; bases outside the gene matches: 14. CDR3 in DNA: TGTGCCAGCAGCCCTAGGGGCTATGGGACTAGTCAAGAGACCCAGTACTTC. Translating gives CASSPRGYGTSQETQYF.

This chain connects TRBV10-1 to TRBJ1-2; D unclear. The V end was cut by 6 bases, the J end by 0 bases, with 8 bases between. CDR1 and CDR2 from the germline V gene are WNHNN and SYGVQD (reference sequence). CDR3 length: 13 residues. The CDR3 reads CASSETANYGYTF. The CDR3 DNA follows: TGCGCCAGCAGCGAAACAGCTAACTATGGCTACACCTTC.

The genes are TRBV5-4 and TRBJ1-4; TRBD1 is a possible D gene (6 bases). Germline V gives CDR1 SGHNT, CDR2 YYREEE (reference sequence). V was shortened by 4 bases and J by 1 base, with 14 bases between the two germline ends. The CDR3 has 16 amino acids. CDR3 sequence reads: CASSEGQTQTNEKLFF. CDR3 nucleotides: TGTGCCAGCAGCGAAGGACAGACTCAAACTAATGAAAAACTGTTTTTT.

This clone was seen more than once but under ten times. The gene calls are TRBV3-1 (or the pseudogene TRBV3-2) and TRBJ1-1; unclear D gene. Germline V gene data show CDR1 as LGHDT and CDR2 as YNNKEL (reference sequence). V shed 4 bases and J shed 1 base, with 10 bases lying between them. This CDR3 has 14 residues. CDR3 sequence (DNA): TGTGCCAGCAGCCCCGGGTATACGAACACTGAAGCTTTCTTT. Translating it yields CASSPGYTNTEAFF.

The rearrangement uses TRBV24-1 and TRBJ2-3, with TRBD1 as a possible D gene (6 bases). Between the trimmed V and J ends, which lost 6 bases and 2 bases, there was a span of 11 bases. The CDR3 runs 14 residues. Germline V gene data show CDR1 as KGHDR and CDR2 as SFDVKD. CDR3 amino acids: CATSMVGATDTQYF. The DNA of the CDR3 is TGTGCCACCAGTATGGTGGGGGCCACAGATACGCAGTATTTT.

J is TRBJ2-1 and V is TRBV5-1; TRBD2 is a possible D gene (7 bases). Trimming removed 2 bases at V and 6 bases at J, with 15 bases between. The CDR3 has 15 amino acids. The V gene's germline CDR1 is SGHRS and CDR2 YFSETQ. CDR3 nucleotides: TGCGCCAGCAGCTTAGTCCCCGGGGGGCCCAATGAGCAGTTCTTC. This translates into CASSLVPGGPNEQFF.

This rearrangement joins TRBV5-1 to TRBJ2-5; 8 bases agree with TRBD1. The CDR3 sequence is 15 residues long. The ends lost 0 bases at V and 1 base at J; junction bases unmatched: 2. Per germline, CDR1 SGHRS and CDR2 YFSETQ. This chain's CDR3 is CASSLARGPQETQYF. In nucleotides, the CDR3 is TGCGCCAGCAGCTTGGCCAGGGGGCCCCAAGAGACCCAGTACTTC.

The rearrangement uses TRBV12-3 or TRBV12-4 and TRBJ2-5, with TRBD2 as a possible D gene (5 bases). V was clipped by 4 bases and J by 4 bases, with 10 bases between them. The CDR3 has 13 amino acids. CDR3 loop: CASSYGVPETQYF. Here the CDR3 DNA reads TGTGCCAGCAGTTACGGGGTGCCAGAGACCCAGTACTTC.

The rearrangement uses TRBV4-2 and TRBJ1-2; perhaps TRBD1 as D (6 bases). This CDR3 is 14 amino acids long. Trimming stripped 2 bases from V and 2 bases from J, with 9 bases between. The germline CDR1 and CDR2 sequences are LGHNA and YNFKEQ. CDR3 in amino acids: CASSQYQGNYGYTF. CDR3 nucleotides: TGTGCCAGCAGCCAATATCAGGGGAACTATGGCTACACCTTC.

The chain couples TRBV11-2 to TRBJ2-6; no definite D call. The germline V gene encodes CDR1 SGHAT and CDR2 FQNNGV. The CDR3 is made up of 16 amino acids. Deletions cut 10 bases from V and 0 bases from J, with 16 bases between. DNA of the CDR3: TGTGCCACTTTGAAACCAAGCCGCTCTGGGGCCAACGTCCTGACTTTC. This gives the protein CATLKPSRSGANVLTF.

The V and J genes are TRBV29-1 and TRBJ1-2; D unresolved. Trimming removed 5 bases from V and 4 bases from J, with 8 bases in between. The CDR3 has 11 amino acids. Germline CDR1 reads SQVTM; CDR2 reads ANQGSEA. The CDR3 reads CSVITPYGYTF. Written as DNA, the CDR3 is TGCAGCGTTATAACACCCTATGGCTACACCTTC.

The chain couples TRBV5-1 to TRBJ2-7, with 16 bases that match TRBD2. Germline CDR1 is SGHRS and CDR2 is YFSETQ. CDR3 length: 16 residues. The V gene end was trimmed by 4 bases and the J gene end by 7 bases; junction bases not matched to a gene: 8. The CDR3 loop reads CASSPEPGLAGGEQYV. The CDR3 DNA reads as TGCGCCAGCAGCCCGGAACCGGGACTAGCGGGGGGGGAGCAGTACGTC.

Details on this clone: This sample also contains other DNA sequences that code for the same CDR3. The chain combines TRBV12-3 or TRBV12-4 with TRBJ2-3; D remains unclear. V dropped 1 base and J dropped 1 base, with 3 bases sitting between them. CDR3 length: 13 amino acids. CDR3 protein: CASSLGRTDTQYF. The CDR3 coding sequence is TGTGCCAGCAGTTTAGGGCGCACAGATACGCAGTATTTT.

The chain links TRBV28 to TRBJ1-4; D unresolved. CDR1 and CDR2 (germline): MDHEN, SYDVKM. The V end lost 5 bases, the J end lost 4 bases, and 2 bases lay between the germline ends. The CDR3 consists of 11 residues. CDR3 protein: CASSLNEKLFF. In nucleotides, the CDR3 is TGTGCCAGCAGTCTTAATGAAAAACTGTTTTTT.

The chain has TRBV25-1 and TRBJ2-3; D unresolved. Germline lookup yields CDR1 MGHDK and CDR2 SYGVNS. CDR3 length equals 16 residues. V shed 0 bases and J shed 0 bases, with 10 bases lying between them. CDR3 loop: CASSEYGRISTDTQYF. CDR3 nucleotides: TGTGCCAGCAGTGAATATGGCCGTATTAGCACAGATACGCAGTATTTT.

This chain's CDR3 is CASSHGVNYGYTF. The CDR3 DNA follows: TGTGCCAGCAGCCACGGAGTAAACTATGGCTACACCTTC. The chain uses TRBV7-8 and TRBJ1-2; no firm D call. Trimming stripped 5 bases from V and 2 bases from J, with 9 bases between. Per germline, CDR1 SGHVS and CDR2 FQNEAQ. The CDR3 extends over 13 amino acids.

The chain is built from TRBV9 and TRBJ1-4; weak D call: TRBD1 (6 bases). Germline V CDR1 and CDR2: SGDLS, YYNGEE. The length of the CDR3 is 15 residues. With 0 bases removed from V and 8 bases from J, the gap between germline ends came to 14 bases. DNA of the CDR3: TGTGCCAGCAGCGTAGCTCAGGGGCTGAGGGAAAAACTGTTTTTT. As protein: CASSVAQGLREKLFF. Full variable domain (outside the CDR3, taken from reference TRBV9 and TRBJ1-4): DSGVTQTPKHLITATGQRVTLRCSPRSGDLSVYWYQQSLDQGLQFLIQYYNGEERAKGNILERFSAQQFPDLHSELNLSSLELGDSALYFCASSVAQGLREKLFFGSGTQLSVL.

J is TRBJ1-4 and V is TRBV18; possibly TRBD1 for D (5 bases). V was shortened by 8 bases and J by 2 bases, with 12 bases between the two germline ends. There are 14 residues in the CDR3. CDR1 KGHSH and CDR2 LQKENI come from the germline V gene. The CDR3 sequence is CASRPGLTNEKLFF. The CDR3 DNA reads TGTGCCAGCCGACCGGGACTCACTAATGAAAAACTGTTTTTT.

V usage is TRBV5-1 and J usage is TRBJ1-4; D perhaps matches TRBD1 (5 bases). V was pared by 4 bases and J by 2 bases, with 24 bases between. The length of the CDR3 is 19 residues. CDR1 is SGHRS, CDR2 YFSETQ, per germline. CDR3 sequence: CASSPQAGRLMSTNEKLFF. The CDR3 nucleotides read TGCGCCAGCAGCCCCCAGGCGGGACGCCTAATGTCTACTAATGAAAAACTGTTTTTT.

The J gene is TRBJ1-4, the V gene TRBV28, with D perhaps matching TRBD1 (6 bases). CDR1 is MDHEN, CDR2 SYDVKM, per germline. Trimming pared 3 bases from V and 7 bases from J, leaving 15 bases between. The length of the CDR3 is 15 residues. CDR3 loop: CASSFVGRGSEKLFF. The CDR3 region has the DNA TGTGCCAGCAGTTTTGTGGGAAGGGGGAGTGAAAAACTGTTTTTT.

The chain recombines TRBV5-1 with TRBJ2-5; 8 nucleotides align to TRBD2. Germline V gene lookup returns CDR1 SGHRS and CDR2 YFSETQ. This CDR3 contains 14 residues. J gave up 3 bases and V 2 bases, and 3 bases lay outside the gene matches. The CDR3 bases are TGCGCCAGCAGCTTACTAGCGGCCGAAGAGACCCAGTACTTC. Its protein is CASSLLAAEETQYF.

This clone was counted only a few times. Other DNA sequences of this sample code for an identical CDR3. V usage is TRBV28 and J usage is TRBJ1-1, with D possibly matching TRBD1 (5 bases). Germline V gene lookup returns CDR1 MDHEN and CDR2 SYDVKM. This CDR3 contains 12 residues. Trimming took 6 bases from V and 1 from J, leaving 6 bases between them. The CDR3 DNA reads TGTGCCAGCAGAACAGGGAACACTGAAGCTTTCTTT. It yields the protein CASRTGNTEAFF.